This record covers a single TCR beta chain. Its antigen is unidentified. This sample stems from a study of identifying expanded T cells in peripheral blood. Data came from immunoSEQ multiplex PCR; TCRdb stores just in-frame clones and leaves some out. The table lists approximately 85,000 clones, approximately 85% of them singletons. Regarding the study as a whole: Clone count variance between roughly 2-week samples rose with total template count. Technical replicates showed approximately 1.2 changed clones; two weeks roughly 15; four weeks 19.

Trimming shortened V by 8 bases and J by 7 bases, and 15 bases separated the two germline ends. Germline V gene data show CDR1 as LNHDA and CDR2 as SQIVND (reference sequence). The CDR3 is 12 amino acids. Healthy donors had no documented immune events, such as infections, while sampled. The chain links TRBV19 to TRBJ2-7; either TRBD1 or TRBD2 may fit D (5 bases each). The sequence came from a person between 18 and 70 years old in good health. The sequenced sample was blood. CDR3 loop: CASGGGFGEQYF. CDR3 sequence (DNA): TGTGCCAGTGGTGGGGGTTTTGGAGAGCAGTACTTC. Full variable domain (outside the CDR3, taken from reference TRBV19 and TRBJ2-7): DGGITQSPKYLFRKEGQNVTLSCEQNLNHDAMYWYRQDPGQGLRLIYYSQIVNDFQKGDIAEGYSVSREKKESFPLTVTSAQKNPTAFYLCASGGGFGEQYFGPGTRLTVT.